This T cell receptor (beta chain) was profiled in a study of post-analysis software for immune sequencing data. Study-level results: Four or five TRBV segments occurring more often in patients than controls included TRBV5-6, TRBV5-1 and TRBV20-1.

This clonotype has more than one count but fewer than ten. Its antigen is not identified. The V and J ends lost 3 bases and 4 bases, in that order; junction bases with no gene match: 15. CDR1 MGHRA and CDR2 YSYEKL come from the germline V gene. This CDR3 spans 18 amino acids. TCR beta libraries were prepared from cDNA with unique molecular identifiers. TCRdb recomputed calls from the PCR reads with MiXCR, one row per CDR3 protein. The data contain about half a million distinct CDR3 sequences, approximately 31% of them singletons. Sequenced material: blood. V is TRBV4-1 and J is TRBJ1-1; 9 nucleotides line up with TRBD1. This clonotype was sampled from a girl between 2 and 17 years old with multiple sclerosis. The CDR3 DNA reads TGCGCCAGCAGCCACGAGTATGCTCCGGGACAGGGCGGCACTGAAGCTTTCTTT. Translation gives CASSHEYAPGQGGTEAFF.